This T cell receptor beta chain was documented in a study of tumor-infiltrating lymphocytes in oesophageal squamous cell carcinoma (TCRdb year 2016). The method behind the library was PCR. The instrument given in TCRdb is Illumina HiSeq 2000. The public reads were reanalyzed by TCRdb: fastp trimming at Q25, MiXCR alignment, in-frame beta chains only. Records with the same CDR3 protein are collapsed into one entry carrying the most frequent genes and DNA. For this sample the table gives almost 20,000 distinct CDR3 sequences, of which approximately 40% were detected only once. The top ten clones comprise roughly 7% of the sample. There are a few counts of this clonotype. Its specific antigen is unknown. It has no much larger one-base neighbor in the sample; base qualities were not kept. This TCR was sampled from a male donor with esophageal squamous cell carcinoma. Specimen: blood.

The CDR3 is CATNSGWTYNEQYF. Here is the DNA: TGTGCCACCAATAGCGGGTGGACCTACAATGAGCAGTACTTC. The V gene is TRBV7-2 and the J gene is TRBJ2-7, and 7 bases in between align with TRBD2. From V the trimming removes 10 bases and from J it removes 7 bases, while the gene matches leave 16 bases of the junction unaccounted for. Sequences SGHTA (CDR1) and FQGNSA (CDR2) are obtained from the germline V gene. The CDR3, cysteine through phenylalanine, is 14 amino acids long. The DNA shown is the 42-base CDR3, in frame from base 1.